What follows is one T cell receptor beta chain and its context. Its antigen is undetermined. Trimming took off 4 bases at V and 0 bases at J, with 9 bases between the two ends. In germline, CDR1 is MGHRA, CDR2 YSYEKL. CDR3 length equals 14 residues. Second doses that came at about 4 or about 12 weeks were put together. This specimen comes from a study of T cell responses to AZD1222 COVID-19 vaccine. Study-level findings and limits: The peak T cell response came first, and repertoires were sampled only after it.

The method was immunoSEQ multiplex PCR; TCRdb's version includes in-frame clones alone and lacks a portion of them. The table lists 150,000 to 200,000 clones, 92% of them singletons, with 1.5% to 2.5% in the top ten. The chain carries TRBV4-1 and TRBJ2-5; a possible D gene is TRBD1 (5 bases). This clonotype was sampled from an adult who received the AZD1222 COVID-19 vaccine. The sample was peripheral blood, taken 28 days after the second AZD1222 dose. The CDR3: CASSLRTNQETQYF. The CDR3 nucleotides are TGCGCCAGCAGCCTACGGACAAACCAAGAGACCCAGTACTTC.